The following is a TCR beta chain sequence with its context. Its matching antigen is unknown. V lost 5 bases, J lost 8 bases, and 8 bases stayed unmatched. Germline V lookup: CDR1 SGHAT, CDR2 FQNNGV. CDR3 length: 16 amino acids. This record comes from a study of OX40 agonist ivuxolimab in advanced cancers. In the study overall: Treatment received earlier with anti-PD-1, anti-PD-L1 or anti-CTLA-4 agents was allowed, and over 30% had some.

Overall study findings and caveats: Low normalized T-cell clonal expansion also characterized some of the nonresponders. Clonal expansion was among the lowest in partial responders at 0.1-3.0 mg/kg, especially CD8+.

Only in-frame clones appear in the TCRdb table, and some are missing; sequencing was by immunoSEQ multiplex PCR. This sample carries more than 25,000 clones, around 90% of them seen once, and the ten largest clones take 9.4%. The clonotype originates from an adult with an advanced solid tumor such as melanoma, head and neck, liver or kidney cancer. This rearrangement joins TRBV11-2 to TRBJ2-1; 14 nucleotides align to TRBD2. The sample was CD4+ or CD8+ T cells sorted from blood, taken in a trial of the OX40 agonist ivuxolimab. The CDR3 nucleotides are TGTGCCAGCAGCACCCGGACTAGCGGGAGGTTGGATGAGCAGTTCTTC. Protein product: CASSTRTSGRLDEQFF.